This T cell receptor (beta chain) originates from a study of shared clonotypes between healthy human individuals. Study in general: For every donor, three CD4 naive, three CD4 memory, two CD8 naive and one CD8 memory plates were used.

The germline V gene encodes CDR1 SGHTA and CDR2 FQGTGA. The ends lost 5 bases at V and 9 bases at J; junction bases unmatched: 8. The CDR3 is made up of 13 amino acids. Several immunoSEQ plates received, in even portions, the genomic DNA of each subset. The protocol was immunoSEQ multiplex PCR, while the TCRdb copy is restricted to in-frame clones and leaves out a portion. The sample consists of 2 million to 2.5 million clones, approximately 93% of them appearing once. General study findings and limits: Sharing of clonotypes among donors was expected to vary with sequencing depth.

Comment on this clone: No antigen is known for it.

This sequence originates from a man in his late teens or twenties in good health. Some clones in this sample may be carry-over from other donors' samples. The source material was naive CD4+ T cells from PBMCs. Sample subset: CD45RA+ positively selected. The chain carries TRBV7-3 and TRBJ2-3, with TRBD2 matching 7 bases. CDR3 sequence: CASSRTRDETQYF. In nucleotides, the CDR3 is TGTGCCAGCAGCCGGACTAGGGATGAAACGCAGTATTTT.